These 8 T cell receptor beta chains originate from one sample sequenced in a study of blood T cell repertoires in COVID-19. Sequencing was performed with immunoSEQ multiplex PCR; in TCRdb, only in-frame clones are kept and a portion is missing. The sample contains 100,000 to 150,000 clones, around 84% of which appear only once. The sequenced material came from peripheral blood. These receptors originate from a woman of 80 years or more with acute or convalescent COVID-19.

This clone came up a few times. The rearrangement uses TRBV11-2 and TRBJ2-5, with TRBD2 matching 10 bases. In germline, CDR1 is SGHAT, CDR2 FQNNGV. Trimming cost V 5 bases and J 4 bases; bases outside gene matches: 10. The CDR3 totals 16 residues. Here the CDR3 reads CASSPGAGGPIETQYF. As DNA, the CDR3 is TGTGCCAGCAGCCCCGGAGCGGGAGGGCCGATAGAGACCCAGTACTTC.

The chain is built from TRBV4-1 and TRBJ2-5; TRBD2 matches at 7 bases. Germline-derived CDR1 and CDR2 are MGHRA and YSYEKL. CDR3 size: 15 residues. The J segment lost 7 bases and the V segment lost 4 bases, leaving 12 bases of the junction unmatched. CDR3 residues: CASSRGLRQRGTQYF. The CDR3 DNA follows: TGCGCCAGCAGCCGGGGACTAAGGCAAAGAGGGACCCAGTACTTC.

The V call is TRBV5-4, the J call TRBJ2-7; a weak D match, TRBD2 (5 bases). Germline assignment: CDR1 SGHNT and CDR2 YYREEE (reference sequence). There are 14 residues in the CDR3. V dropped 2 bases and J dropped 0 bases, with 9 bases sitting between them. CDR3 sequence (DNA): TGTGCCAGCAGCTTCACGGGGAGCTCCTACGAGCAGTACTTC. Translating it yields CASSFTGSSYEQYF.

This clone was seen more than once but under ten times. V gene TRBV7-2 combines with J gene TRBJ2-7, with 9 bases lining up with TRBD1. Germline CDR1 is SGHTA and CDR2 is FQGNSA. The CDR3 length is 14 residues. J was trimmed by 3 bases and V by 0 bases; bases with no gene match: 0. The chain's CDR3 is CASSLAGQGYEQYF. The CDR3 bases are TGTGCCAGCAGCTTAGCGGGACAGGGCTACGAGCAGTACTTC. The full variable domain, rest sourced from reference TRBV7-2 and TRBJ2-7, is GAGVSQSPSNKVTEKGKDVELRCDPISGHTALYWYRQSLGQGLEFLIYFQGNSAPDKSGLPSDRFSAERTGGSVSTLTIQRTQQEDSAVYLCASSLAGQGYEQYFGPGTRLTVT.

The chain employs TRBV6-5 and TRBJ1-1; D is perhaps TRBD1 (6 bases). Germline CDR1 is MNHEY and CDR2 is SVGAGI. Trimming removed 2 bases from V and 6 bases from J, with 16 bases in between. The CDR3 totals 15 residues. CDR3 sequence (DNA): TGTGCCAGCAGTTACGATGGGGGCATGAAGCCTGAAGCTTTCTTT. Its translation: CASSYDGGMKPEAFF.

The chain carries TRBV6-5 and TRBJ1-1, with D possibly matching TRBD1 (5 bases). CDR3 length: 15 amino acids. The germline V gene encodes CDR1 MNHEY and CDR2 SVGAGI. V was pared by 7 bases and J by 4 bases, with 19 bases between. The CDR3 region is CASTVVYRSSTEAFF. As DNA, the CDR3 is TGTGCCAGCACAGTCGTTTACAGGAGCTCCACTGAAGCTTTCTTT.

The chain uses TRBV6-2 or TRBV6-3 and TRBJ1-2, with a weak D call TRBD1 (5 bases). The CDR3 consists of 16 residues. Germline-derived CDR1 and CDR2 are MNHEY and SVGEGT. Trimming took 2 bases from V and 0 from J, leaving 13 bases between them. The CDR3 nucleotides are TGTGCCAGCAGTTACAGGGGATACAACACTAACTATGGCTACACCTTC. It specifies CASSYRGYNTNYGYTF.

This clone was seen just once. The CDR3 DNA reads as TGTGCCACCAGCCGACAGGGAGAGGAGACCCAGTACTTC. This gives the protein CATSRQGEETQYF. The chain employs TRBV24-1 and TRBJ2-5; TRBD1 matches at 7 bases. The CDR3 loop spans 13 amino acids. V trimming: 7 bases; J trimming: 5 bases; junction bases outside the gene matches: 6. Germline V CDR1 and CDR2: KGHDR, SFDVKD.